This TCR beta chain was observed in a study of blood T cell repertoires in COVID-19. Study summary: COVID-19 samples collected from the United States, Italy and Spain covered acute and convalescent phases.

As originally analysed: Amplification with reference gene primers provided the estimates of nucleated cell counts. The data were produced by immunoSEQ multiplex PCR, yet TCRdb's version contains in-frame clones alone and is incomplete. The V and J calls and clone size were taken over from that table, and D and trimming were inferred from the DNA. The repertoire has 68,000 or so clones, over 65% of them found once; the top ten carry roughly a quarter. The CDR3 is 17 residues long. CDR1 and CDR2 from the germline V gene are MDHEN and SYDVKM. Trimming pared 6 bases from V and 0 bases from J, leaving 15 bases between.

Sequencing was performed on peripheral blood. This receptor was identified in a human donor in a cohort sampled during active COVID-19. V gene TRBV28 combines with J gene TRBJ2-6; maybe TRBD2 (6 bases). The CDR3 sequence is CASRTGLMASGANVLTF. CDR3 in DNA: TGTGCCAGCAGGACGGGACTCATGGCCTCTGGGGCCAACGTCCTGACTTTC.